The 12 T cell receptor beta chains listed next were all sequenced from one sample in a study of cytomegalovirus exposure and HLA in healthy donors (dated by TCRdb to 2015 to 2018). The library was built by means of the immunoSEQ multiplex PCR assay. In its TCRdb copy, this immuneACCESS table keeps in-frame sequences only and misses some clones. Where compared with another copy, unresolved V genes explain less than half of these, and the others have no known cause. The sample yields some 200,000 clones; 65% to 85% were counted once. The leading ten clones occupy about 3% of the sample. What was sequenced was PBMCs. These receptors all stem from a woman between 18 and 29 years old in good health and CMV-seropositive.

The chain combines TRBV5-1 with TRBJ2-7, with 9 bases fitting TRBD1. This CDR3 region has 16 residues. The V segment lost 4 bases and the J segment 2 bases; nucleotides outside the gene matches: 10. Germline V gene lookup returns CDR1 SGHRS and CDR2 YFSETQ. In nucleotides, the CDR3 is TGCGCCAGCAGCCGACCGGACAGGGGAGCCACCTACGAGCAGTACTTC. This sequence encodes CASSRPDRGATYEQYF.

This clone came up many times. The rearrangement links TRBV6-1 to TRBJ2-7, with TRBD2 matching 10 bases. The germline V gene has CDR1 MNHNS and CDR2 SASEGT. V dropped 1 base and J dropped 7; count of bases not matched to a gene: 7. CDR3 length equals 15 residues. The CDR3 spells CASSEVVAGGGEQYF. DNA for the CDR3: TGTGCCAGCAGTGAAGTCGTAGCGGGGGGTGGAGAGCAGTACTTC.

The chain uses TRBV7-3 and TRBJ1-1; 7 bases are a match to TRBD1. V trimming: 5 bases; J trimming: 2 bases; junction bases outside the gene matches: 20. This CDR3 is built from 19 residues. Germline lookup yields CDR1 SGHTA and CDR2 FQGTGA. CDR3 DNA sequence: TGTGCCAGCAGCCCCCAGGACAGGCTAATTCGCCAGGGAAACACTGAAGCTTTCTTT. Translation gives CASSPQDRLIRQGNTEAFF.

The gene calls are TRBV5-1 and TRBJ1-6; TRBD1 agrees at 8 bases. V gave up 2 bases and J gave up 9 bases; unmatched junction bases: 4. The CDR3 consists of 14 residues. CDR1 SGHRS and CDR2 YFSETQ come from the germline V gene. The CDR3 coding sequence is TGCGCCAGCAGCTTACAGGGGGTCTCTTCACCCCTCCACTTT. It yields the protein CASSLQGVSSPLHF.

The chain links TRBV7-9 to TRBJ2-7; the D gene is possibly TRBD1 (5 bases). Germline V gives CDR1 SEHNR, CDR2 FQNEAQ (reference sequence). The CDR3 has 13 residues. Trimming took off 5 bases at V and 3 bases at J, with 11 bases between the two ends. This chain's CDR3 is CASSLRTSYEQYF. CDR3 nucleotides: TGTGCCAGCAGCCTCCGGACAAGCTACGAGCAGTACTTC.

This rearrangement joins TRBV9 to TRBJ2-7, with D perhaps matching TRBD2 (6 bases). CDR3 size: 14 residues. Trimming took 0 bases from V and 2 from J, leaving 9 bases between them. Germline assignment: CDR1 SGDLS and CDR2 YYNGEE. This CDR3 reads CASSVAWGAYEQYF. CDR3 nucleotide sequence: TGTGCCAGCAGCGTAGCGTGGGGGGCCTACGAGCAGTACTTC.

The rearrangement joins TRBV19 to TRBJ1-1; D gene uncertain. Germline V CDR1 and CDR2: LNHDA, SQIVND (reference sequence). This CDR3 has 14 amino acids. Between the trimmed V and J ends, which lost 0 bases and 5 bases, there was a span of 10 bases. The CDR3 reads CASSIEAGTTEAFF. The DNA for the CDR3 is TGTGCCAGTAGTATAGAGGCGGGAACGACTGAAGCTTTCTTT. Filled out from reference TRBV19 and TRBJ1-1, the complete variable domain reads DGGITQSPKYLFRKEGQNVTLSCEQNLNHDAMYWYRQDPGQGLRLIYYSQIVNDFQKGDIAEGYSVSREKKESFPLTVTSAQKNPTAFYLCASSIEAGTTEAFFGQGTRLTVV.

The chain uses TRBV2 and TRBJ2-4, with 9 bases lining up with TRBD1. The V segment lost 8 bases and the J segment 3 bases; nucleotides outside the gene matches: 8. The CDR3 spans 15 residues. The germline V gene has CDR1 SNHLY and CDR2 FYNNEI. The CDR3 DNA follows: TGTGCCAGCGGAAGACAGGGGGATATCAAAAACATTCAGTACTTC. The encoded protein is CASGRQGDIKNIQYF. The full variable domain, in which reference TRBV2 and TRBJ2-4 provide the parts outside the CDR3, is EPEVTQTPSHQVTQMGQEVILRCVPISNHLYFYWYRQILGQKVEFLVSFYNNEISEKSEIFDDQFSVERPDGSNFTLKIRSTKLEDSAMYFCASGRQGDIKNIQYFGAGTRLSVL.

CDR3 nucleotides: TGTGCCAGCAGCTTAAGCCCAAACAATGAGCAGTTCTTC. Translation gives CASSLSPNNEQFF. The chain links TRBV7-8 to TRBJ2-1; D gene ambiguous. In germline, CDR1 is SGHVS, CDR2 FQNEAQ. The CDR3 runs to 13 residues. V dropped 2 bases and J dropped 5 bases, with 7 bases sitting between them.

The V gene is TRBV11-2, the J gene TRBJ1-1; a weak D match, TRBD1 (6 bases). Deletions cut 4 bases from V and 0 bases from J, with 9 bases between. Germline lookup yields CDR1 SGHAT and CDR2 FQNNGV. The CDR3 extends over 14 amino acids. The CDR3 region is CASSWNRVNTEAFF. The CDR3 DNA follows: TGTGCCAGCAGCTGGAACAGGGTGAACACTGAAGCTTTCTTT.

The chain has TRBV6-1 and TRBJ2-7; D gene ambiguous. The CDR3 is 11 residues long. Trimming cost V 2 bases and J 4 bases, with 3 bases left between them. Looked up from germline, CDR1 is MNHNS and CDR2 is SASEGT. This chain's CDR3 is CASSEYYEQYF. DNA of the CDR3: TGTGCCAGCAGTGAATATTACGAGCAGTACTTC.

This clone was observed once. This sequence joins TRBV19 and TRBJ2-2, with D perhaps matching TRBD1 (5 bases). The CDR3 contains 14 residues. Between the trimmed V and J ends, which lost 7 bases and 5 bases, there was a span of 14 bases. Germline assignment: CDR1 LNHDA and CDR2 SQIVND (reference sequence). The CDR3 sequence is CASTRQTGTGELFF. DNA of the CDR3: TGTGCCAGTACCCGACAAACAGGAACCGGGGAGCTGTTTTTT.